This passage covers 16 T cell receptor beta chains from one sample sequenced in a study of tumor-infiltrating lymphocytes in primary liver carcinoma. Germline DNA was also extracted, with blood RNA taken from unsorted whole blood. The investigators made TCR beta cDNA from approximately 0.5 ug total RNA, using a constant-region primer. Researchers made the TCR beta libraries by running three nested multiplex PCR rounds with slightly modified ARM-PCR. TRBV1-TRBV30 forward and Cbeta reverse primers drove the first two approximately 11-cycle rounds. TCRdb ran MiXCR on the multiplex PCR reads and lists one entry per CDR3 protein. Counted here are around 330,000 distinct CDR3 sequences, 65% occurring once; the ten biggest clones make up approximately 9.4%. Sequenced input: peripheral blood. The receptors were gathered from a man aged 35-49 years with primary liver carcinoma and hepatitis B virus infection.

The chain couples TRBV28 to TRBJ2-3, with TRBD2 identical over 8 bases. With V trimmed by 6 bases and J by 5 bases, 13 bases remained unmatched. Per the germline V gene, CDR1 is MDHEN and CDR2 is SYDVKM. The CDR3 runs to 16 residues. Here the CDR3 reads CASSPYGGAGIDTQYF. The CDR3 nucleotides read TGTGCCAGCAGCCCTTACGGGGGGGCCGGCATAGATACGCAGTATTTT.

The genes are TRBV20-1 and TRBJ2-7; 7 bases are shared with TRBD2. The J segment lost 5 bases and the V segment lost 1 base, leaving 11 bases of the junction unmatched. Germline V lookup: CDR1 DFQATT, CDR2 SNEGSKA (reference sequence). The CDR3 covers 15 residues. The CDR3 DNA is TGCAGTGCTAGAGTGGTTGCGGGAGCCTCGAACGAGCAGTACTTC. It translates to CSARVVAGASNEQYF.

Comments on this clonotype: The CDR3 end shows no conserved phenylalanine or tryptophan, and so a read error is likely. The chain has TRBV24-1 and TRBJ1-1; no definite D call. Germline CDR1 is KGHDR and CDR2 is SFDVKD. V lost 6 bases to trimming and J lost 7 bases, with 8 bases between them. The CDR3 extends over 11 amino acids. CDR3 in DNA: TGTGCCACCAGTAAGCGGTTTGAAGCTTTCGTT. Translation gives CATSKRFEAFV.

This clonotype was picked up a small number of times. This rearrangement joins TRBV6-6 to TRBJ2-1, with unresolved D. The CDR3 runs 13 residues. Trimming shortened V by 10 bases and J by 3 bases, and 13 bases separated the two germline ends. The V gene's germline CDR1 is MNHNY and CDR2 SVGAGI (reference sequence). The CDR3 bases are TGTGCCACCGACCGAACAAACTACAATGAGCAGTTCTTC. The encoded protein is CATDRTNYNEQFF.

Concerning this clonotype: A much bigger clone sits one base away, suggesting this may be a read error. The chain combines TRBV29-1 with TRBJ1-1; D not resolved. The CDR3 runs to 12 residues. CDR1 is SQVTM, CDR2 ANQGSEA, per germline. Trimming left V 2 bases short and J 4 bases short, with 8 bases between. The CDR3: CSVEKWATEAFF. The CDR3 region has the DNA TGCAGCGTTGAAAAGTGGGCCACTGAAGCTTTCTTT.

Worth noting for this clonotype: A read error may account for a junction end that differs from germline. This rearrangement joins TRBV10-3 to TRBJ2-1; 8 bases agree with TRBD2. Germline V CDR1 and CDR2: ENHRY, SYGVKD. The length of the CDR3 is 15 residues. The CDR3 is CTIRPGLERVNEQFF. In DNA form, the CDR3 reads TGTACCATCAGGCCGGGACTAGAGAGAGTCAATGAGCAGTTCTTC.

As concerns this clonotype: This may arise from a read error, as a much more abundant clone is one base away. J is TRBJ2-5 and V is TRBV12-3 or TRBV12-4; possibly TRBD1 for D (5 bases). CDR3 length: 16 residues. This CDR3 is CTSSLSPDSPRETQYF. CDR3 in DNA: TGTACCAGCAGTTTAAGTCCCGACAGCCCCAGGGAGACCCAGTACTTC.

In the case of this clonotype: A read error is likely, as this CDR3 ends without the conserved phenylalanine or tryptophan. The rearrangement uses TRBV11-2 and TRBJ1-5; D unresolved. V was shortened by 3 bases and J by 4 bases, with 19 bases between the two germline ends. CDR3 length equals 17 residues. CDR1 and CDR2 from the germline V gene are SGHAT and FQNNGV. CDR3 loop: CASSFRPRRTKNQPQHL. CDR3 coding DNA: TGTGCCAGCAGCTTCCGCCCACGTCGTACAAAGAATCAGCCCCAGCATCTT.

On this clonotype: A read error is possible here, since a much larger clone lies one base away. The chain has TRBV12-3 or TRBV12-4 and TRBJ2-7; possibly TRBD1 or TRBD2 for D (7 bases each). The CDR3 runs 13 residues. The ends were cut back, 7 bases at V and 7 bases at J, with 17 bases in the middle. CDR3 nucleotide sequence: TGTGCCAGCAATCAGGGGGGGATTTCGGAGCAGTACTTC. The encoded protein is CASNQGGISEQYF.

The chain employs TRBV12-3 or TRBV12-4 and TRBJ2-7; a possible D gene is TRBD2 (5 bases). The CDR3 is 14 amino acids. V lost 1 base and J 4 bases, leaving 11 bases between the germline ends. The CDR3 loop reads CASSLGRTGYEQYF. CDR3 bases: TGTGCCAGCAGTTTAGGACGGACGGGGTACGAGCAGTACTTC.

About this clonotype itself: One base away lies a much larger clone, so this may be a sequencing read error. V usage is TRBV29-1 and J usage is TRBJ2-2; TRBD2 agrees at 7 bases. This CDR3 has 15 amino acids. In germline, CDR1 is SQVTM, CDR2 ANQGSEA. V was pared by 2 bases and J by 9 bases, with 12 bases of the junction left unmatched. DNA for the CDR3: TGCAGCGTTGAACGGCTGGGGGGGAGTACCTGGGAGCTGTTTTTT. Protein product: CSVERLGGSTWELFF.

The sample holds one count of this clonotype. This may be a read error, as it is one base from a much larger clone. The rearrangement links TRBV29-1 to TRBJ1-4, with TRBD1 matching over 8 bases. The CDR3 covers 14 residues. Germline V gene lookup returns CDR1 SQVTM and CDR2 ANQGSEA. V lost 7 bases and J lost 6; bases outside the gene matches: 10. The DNA for the CDR3 is TGCAGCGCTGTTCCCCAGGGGGCGGATGAAAAACTGTTTTTT. This sequence encodes CSAVPQGADEKLFF.

The J gene is TRBJ2-7, the V gene TRBV10-3; D perhaps matches TRBD2 (6 bases). Trimming removed 1 base at V and 3 bases at J, with 19 bases between. This CDR3 contains 17 residues. The germline CDR1 and CDR2 sequences are ENHRY and SYGVKD. The CDR3 here is CAISEFRDSWTLYEQYF. CDR3 coding DNA: TGTGCCATCAGTGAGTTCCGGGACTCATGGACCCTCTACGAGCAGTACTTC.

The sample holds one count of this clonotype. Lacking the conserved final phenylalanine or tryptophan, this CDR3 likely reflects a read error. The J gene is TRBJ2-1, the V gene TRBV11-2; D remains unclear. CDR1 SGHAT and CDR2 FQNNGV come from the germline V gene. CDR3 length: 14 amino acids. This CDR3 reads CASSLGRYYNEQFL. CDR3 coding DNA: TGTGCCAGCAGTTTAGGGCGCTACTACAATGAGCAGTTCCTC.

The gene calls are TRBV6-1 and TRBJ1-1; D not resolved. Trimming stripped 8 bases from V and 5 bases from J, with 6 bases between. Germline CDR1 and CDR2: MNHNS and SASEGT. The CDR3 consists of 10 residues. The CDR3 is CASFKTEAFF. CDR3 DNA sequence: TGTGCCAGCTTTAAGACTGAAGCTTTCTTT.

With regard to this clonotype: This sequence may be a read error, since a much larger clone differs from it by one base. This chain links TRBV12-3 or TRBV12-4 with TRBJ1-2, with TRBD1 matching over 7 bases. There are 14 residues in the CDR3. The CDR3 region is CASRGQDSNYAYTF. The CDR3 DNA sequence: TGTGCCAGCAGAGGACAGGATTCTAACTATGCCTACACCTTC.